The 28 T cell receptor beta chains below all came from one sample that was sequenced in a study of identical twins. TCRdb passed the 5' RACE reads through MiXCR, listing each CDR3 protein once. The sample holds roughly 250,000 distinct CDR3 sequences, around 15% seen once. Sample: memory (CD45RO+) T cells sorted from blood. The receptors were gathered from a woman between 18 and 29 years old in good health.

The V call is TRBV27, the J call TRBJ2-1, with D maybe TRBD1 (5 bases). Germline V gene lookup returns CDR1 MNHEY and CDR2 SMNVEV (reference sequence). Trimming pared 1 base from V and 10 bases from J, leaving 20 bases between. The CDR3 runs 16 residues. The chain's CDR3 is CASSLWGSPRKGEQFF. As DNA, the CDR3 is TGTGCCAGCAGTTTATGGGGCAGCCCGCGAAAAGGGGAGCAGTTCTTC.

This clonotype is a singleton in its sample. The rearrangement joins TRBV5-1 to TRBJ1-2; D is perhaps TRBD1 (5 bases). Germline values: CDR1 SGHRS, CDR2 YFSETQ. The CDR3 contains 15 residues. The V end lost 1 base, the J end lost 4 bases, and 14 bases lay between the germline ends. This CDR3 reads CASSLSAQGVYGYTF. The CDR3, as DNA: TGCGCCAGCAGCTTGTCTGCTCAAGGGGTCTATGGCTACACCTTC.

J is TRBJ2-3 and V is TRBV12-3 or TRBV12-4, with D uncertain. V gave up 2 bases and J gave up 0 bases, with 9 bases separating them. There are 15 residues in the CDR3. The CDR3, as DNA: TGTGCCAGCAGTTTAAAAGGGCTGAGCACAGATACGCAGTATTTT. Protein product: CASSLKGLSTDTQYF.

This clonotype showed up many times. This rearrangement joins TRBV20-1 to TRBJ1-1; TRBD1 is a possible D gene (6 bases). The CDR3 contains 12 residues. V lost 7 bases to trimming and J lost 5 bases, with 14 bases between them. Per the germline V gene, CDR1 is DFQATT and CDR2 is SNEGSKA (reference sequence). DNA of the CDR3: TGCAGTGTCATCCAGGGGTTTACTGAAGCTTTCTTT. Translated: CSVIQGFTEAFF.

This chain connects TRBV6-1 to TRBJ2-3, with 9 bases matching TRBD2. The CDR3 covers 17 residues. CDR1 is MNHNS, CDR2 SASEGT, per germline. Trimming at V came to 0 bases and at J to 4 bases, leaving 8 bases not matched to a gene. CDR3 coding DNA: TGTGCCAGCAGTGAAGCGCTTATAGCGGGGGAATCAGATACGCAGTATTTT. Translation: CASSEALIAGESDTQYF.

This rearrangement joins TRBV2 to TRBJ2-2; D might be TRBD1 (6 bases). There are 15 residues in the CDR3. Germline loops: CDR1 SNHLY, CDR2 FYNNEI. The V gene lost 4 bases and the J gene lost 4 bases, with 13 bases spanning the gap. Here the CDR3 DNA reads TGTGCCAGCAGTGTTCAGGGGCGAATCACCGGGGAGCTGTTTTTT. Translating it yields CASSVQGRITGELFF.

This clonotype was detected only a few times. This sequence joins TRBV27 and TRBJ2-7; 7 bases align to TRBD2. J lost 0 bases, V lost 5 bases, and 7 bases had no gene match. Germline-derived CDR1 and CDR2 are MNHEY and SMNVEV (reference sequence). The CDR3 length is 15 residues. The CDR3 here is CASSTRGGSSYEQYF. In DNA form, the CDR3 reads TGTGCCAGCAGTACGAGGGGAGGGAGCTCCTACGAGCAGTACTTC.

This clonotype was counted between two and nine times. The chain carries TRBV12-3 or TRBV12-4 and TRBJ1-1, with a possible D match to TRBD1 (6 bases). The V end lost 7 bases, the J end lost 0 bases, and 9 bases lay between the germline ends. CDR3 length: 13 residues. CDR3 in amino acids: CASNNRVNTEAFF. CDR3 nucleotide sequence: TGTGCCAGCAACAACAGGGTGAACACTGAAGCTTTCTTT.

This clonotype was observed a handful of times. This rearrangement joins TRBV18 to TRBJ1-1; D ambiguous. The CDR3 sequence is 15 residues long. Looked up from germline, CDR1 is KGHSH and CDR2 is LQKENI. Trimming pared 3 bases from V and 0 bases from J, leaving 11 bases between. In nucleotides, the CDR3 is TGTGCCAGCTCACCGACTTTGGAAATGAACACTGAAGCTTTCTTT. Translated, it gives CASSPTLEMNTEAFF.

This rearrangement joins TRBV20-1 to TRBJ2-1; TRBD2 aligns across 8 bases. J lost 5 bases, V lost 3 bases, and 6 bases had no gene match. The CDR3 extends over 14 amino acids. Germline V gene data show CDR1 as DFQATT and CDR2 as SNEGSKA (reference sequence). Written as DNA, the CDR3 is TGCAGTGCTAGCAGGCGGGGGGCCGACAATGAGCAGTTCTTC. Protein: CSASRRGADNEQFF.

V usage is TRBV6-1 and J usage is TRBJ2-5; 7 nucleotides agree with TRBD1. This CDR3 is 14 amino acids long. Germline loops: CDR1 MNHNS, CDR2 SASEGT. Trimming cost V 7 bases and J 2 bases; bases outside gene matches: 7. The CDR3 sequence is CASTKTRGQETQYF. DNA of the CDR3: TGTGCCAGCACCAAAACCAGGGGGCAAGAGACCCAGTACTTC.

The V gene is TRBV20-1, the J gene TRBJ2-1; 13 nucleotides match TRBD2. The J segment lost 10 bases and the V segment lost 3 bases, leaving 9 bases of the junction unmatched. Germline CDR1 DFQATT, CDR2 SNEGSKA (reference sequence). The CDR3 contains 15 residues. Here the CDR3 DNA reads TGCAGTGCTAGTATGGGACTAGCGGGACCACGGGAGCAGTTCTTC. It yields the protein CSASMGLAGPREQFF.

The chain is built from TRBV13 and TRBJ2-2, with TRBD2 identical over 9 bases. The CDR3 contains 17 residues. Germline assignment: CDR1 PRHDT and CDR2 FYEKMQ (reference sequence). CDR3 residues: CTFSLALPAGGTGELFF. CDR3 coding DNA: TGTACCTTCAGCTTAGCCCTCCCAGCGGGGGGCACCGGGGAGCTGTTTTTT.

This rearrangement joins TRBV20-1 to TRBJ1-5, with D perhaps TRBD1 (6 bases). The CDR3 covers 12 residues. Looked up from germline, CDR1 is DFQATT and CDR2 is SNEGSKA (reference sequence). Between the trimmed V and J ends, which lost 5 bases and 6 bases, there was a span of 11 bases. The CDR3 DNA reads as TGCAGTGCTCGGACAGTAGCTCAGCCCCAGCATTTT. It translates to CSARTVAQPQHF.

This clonotype was seen a few times. The chain employs TRBV7-2 and TRBJ2-7, with 9 nucleotides matching TRBD2. With V trimmed by 0 bases and J by 1 base, 4 bases remained unmatched. The CDR3 sequence is 16 residues long. Germline V gene lookup returns CDR1 SGHTA and CDR2 FQGNSA. The CDR3 spells CASSLAGGGASYEQYF. The CDR3 DNA sequence: TGTGCCAGCAGCTTAGCTGGCGGGGGGGCGTCCTACGAGCAGTACTTC.

This chain joins TRBV15 and TRBJ2-1, with 11 bases matching TRBD2. Looked up from germline, CDR1 is LNHNV and CDR2 is YYDKDF (reference sequence). After removal of 7 bases from V and 8 bases from J, the junction contained 7 bases not matched to a gene. The length of the CDR3 is 14 residues. The CDR3 is CATTGSGGAYEQFF. CDR3 in DNA: TGTGCCACCACGGGTAGCGGGGGGGCATATGAGCAGTTCTTC.

This clonotype appeared a few times. J is TRBJ1-6 and V is TRBV2; D is unresolved. The ends were cut back, 7 bases at V and 0 bases at J, with 13 bases in the middle. This CDR3 spans 16 amino acids. The germline CDR1 and CDR2 sequences are SNHLY and FYNNEI. The CDR3 region is CASIIDRSSYNSPLHF. The CDR3 DNA sequence: TGTGCCAGCATAATAGATAGGAGCTCCTATAATTCACCCCTCCACTTT.

V is TRBV6-2 or TRBV6-3 and J is TRBJ2-5; perhaps TRBD2 as D (5 bases). Germline lookup yields CDR1 MNHEY and CDR2 SVGEGT. This CDR3 comprises 15 residues. Between the trimmed V and J ends, which lost 8 bases and 1 base, there was a span of 17 bases. CDR3 nucleotide sequence: TGTGCCAGCCAACGAACTAGACGCACCCAAGAGACCCAGTACTTC. As protein: CASQRTRRTQETQYF.

The CDR3 sequence: CSALPKGNEQFF. CDR3 coding DNA: TGCAGTGCCCTCCCCAAGGGCAATGAGCAGTTCTTC. The chain couples TRBV20-1 to TRBJ2-1; D gene uncertain. V lost 6 bases and J 6 bases, leaving 12 bases between the germline ends. The CDR3 has 12 residues. Germline assignment: CDR1 DFQATT and CDR2 SNEGSKA (reference sequence).

This clonotype was picked up a small number of times. CDR3 region: CSVAEDITEQYF. For the CDR3, the DNA is TGCAGCGTGGCGGAGGACATTACCGAGCAGTACTTC. The chain couples TRBV29-1 to TRBJ2-7; perhaps D is TRBD1 or TRBD2 (5 bases each). V lost 6 bases and J 6 bases, leaving 15 bases between the germline ends. This CDR3 is built from 12 residues. Germline-derived CDR1 and CDR2 are SQVTM and ANQGSEA.

In its sample, this clonotype was seen once. The V gene is TRBV30, the J gene TRBJ2-1; the D gene is possibly TRBD1 (5 bases). The CDR3 has 12 residues. V shed 6 bases and J shed 7 bases, with 13 bases lying between them. Germline CDR1 and CDR2: GTSNPN and SVGIG (reference sequence). The DNA for the CDR3 is TGTGCCTGCTCTCCCTCAGGGAATGAGCAGTTCTTC. It codes for CACSPSGNEQFF.

The V and J genes are TRBV5-6 and TRBJ1-1; D may be TRBD1 (5 bases). Trimming cost V 0 bases and J 1 base, with 16 bases left between them. Germline V gives CDR1 SGHDT, CDR2 YYEEEE. This CDR3 is 17 amino acids long. In DNA form, the CDR3 reads TGTGCCAGCAGCTTGGCCGGGGGGGTTTTGGCGAACACTGAAGCTTTCTTT. Its translation is CASSLAGGVLANTEAFF.

In its sample, this clonotype was seen a few times. The rearrangement uses TRBV20-1 and TRBJ2-7; TRBD2 agrees at 11 bases. CDR1 and CDR2 (germline): DFQATT, SNEGSKA (reference sequence). The CDR3 covers 14 residues. The trim removed 3 bases at V and 1 base at J, leaving 2 bases unmatched. The CDR3 nucleotides read TGCAGTGCTAGCACTAGCGGGAGATCCTACGAGCAGTACTTC. Translation: CSASTSGRSYEQYF.

This clonotype was seen many times. The chain joins TRBV6-5 to TRBJ1-5; 7 bases map to TRBD1. CDR3 length: 15 residues. J gave up 2 bases and V 4 bases, and 5 bases lay outside the gene matches. Per the germline V gene, CDR1 is MNHEY and CDR2 is SVGAGI. CDR3 sequence (DNA): TGTGCCAGCAGTTCAGACAGGGCCGGCAATCAGCCCCAGCATTTT. Its protein product is CASSSDRAGNQPQHF.

This clonotype was counted at least ten times. The chain has TRBV20-1 and TRBJ1-1; TRBD1 agrees at 7 bases. The J segment lost 11 bases and the V segment lost 5 bases, leaving 11 bases of the junction unmatched. This CDR3 has 12 residues. Germline V CDR1 and CDR2: DFQATT, SNEGSKA (reference sequence). The CDR3 is CSALSQGRSAFF. The CDR3 DNA reads TGCAGTGCTTTGTCACAGGGGCGATCGGCTTTCTTT.

The chain uses TRBV20-1 and TRBJ2-2; TRBD2 matches 7 bases. V lost 4 bases to trimming and J lost 6 bases; unmatched junction nucleotides: 5. CDR3 length equals 13 residues. The germline V gene encodes CDR1 DFQATT and CDR2 SNEGSKA (reference sequence). The CDR3 here is CSATDAGAGELFF. The CDR3 coding sequence is TGCAGTGCTACAGACGCGGGAGCCGGGGAGCTGTTTTTT.

V usage is TRBV12-3 or TRBV12-4 and J usage is TRBJ2-1; a weak D match, TRBD2 (7 bases). Trimming pared 6 bases from V and 7 bases from J, leaving 19 bases between. The CDR3 covers 15 residues. The CDR3 DNA sequence: TGTGCCAGCAGCGCGCGGTCGGGGGGCCGGAATGAGCAGTTCTTC. Its translation: CASSARSGGRNEQFF.

The genes are TRBV7-6 and TRBJ2-3; 9 nucleotides agree with TRBD1. The ends lost 2 bases at V and 1 base at J; junction bases unmatched: 1. Germline V CDR1 and CDR2: SGHVS, FNYEAQ. This CDR3 has 15 residues. This chain's CDR3 is CASSLRQGGTDTQYF. The CDR3 region has the DNA TGTGCCAGCAGCTTACGACAGGGGGGCACAGATACGCAGTATTTT.